The 8 T cell receptor beta chains below were found in one sample sequenced in a study of regulatory T cells in long-lasting Graves disease. Construction of the TCR beta libraries employed iRepertoire HTBI primers in conjunction with Arm-PCR of CDR3 regions. TCRdb reanalysed the multiplex PCR reads using MiXCR and keeps one entry per CDR3 protein. This repertoire shows hundreds of thousands of distinct CDR3 sequences, approximately 22% found once; its top ten account for roughly an eighth. Indicated time point: persistent/refractory GD, antithyroid drugs over 5 years with positive TRAb. PBMC-extracted RNA yielded the TCR library. Sequenced here: peripheral blood mononuclear cells (PBMCs), sampled when the disease was refractory, from a patient treated with antithyroid drugs. The source of these receptors is a female donor with Graves disease.

This clonotype occurred a few times. V is TRBV4-1 and J is TRBJ2-5; unclear D gene. The CDR3 has 13 residues. In germline, CDR1 is MGHRA, CDR2 YSYEKL. V was shortened by 4 bases and J by 3 bases, with 9 bases between the two germline ends. The CDR3 bases are TGCGCCAGCAGCCTAACCCCGAAAGAGACCCAGTACTTC. This translates into CASSLTPKETQYF.

The V call is TRBV20-1, the J call TRBJ2-7, with D unresolved. This CDR3 is 11 amino acids long. The V and J ends lost 2 bases and 5 bases respectively, with 7 bases between them. Germline assignment: CDR1 DFQATT and CDR2 SNEGSKA (reference sequence). This CDR3 is CSARFVHEQYF. The DNA for the CDR3 is TGCAGTGCTAGATTTGTTCACGAGCAGTACTTC.

CDR3 residues: CATSEDSNQPQHF. The CDR3 DNA sequence: TGTGCCACCAGCGAAGATAGCAATCAGCCCCAGCATTTT. This chain links TRBV15 with TRBJ1-5; D is uncertain. Trimming pared 5 bases from V and 0 bases from J, leaving 5 bases between. Germline V gene sequence: CDR1 LNHNV, CDR2 YYDKDF (reference sequence). CDR3 length equals 13 residues.

About this clonotype itself: The junction departs from germline at one end; a sequencing error may be responsible. The gene calls are TRBV5-5 and TRBJ2-7, with TRBD1 identical over 9 bases. The CDR3 runs 14 residues. CDR1 SGHKS and CDR2 YYEKEE come from the germline V gene (reference sequence). Here the CDR3 reads CTSSLGTGLYEQYF. In nucleotides, the CDR3 is TGTACCAGCAGCTTGGGGACAGGGCTCTACGAGCAGTACTTC.

In its sample, this clonotype was seen a few times. The CDR3 is CASSDAGGPSEQFF. CDR3 nucleotide sequence: TGCGCCAGCAGTGATGCGGGAGGGCCTAGTGAGCAGTTCTTC. This chain uses TRBV10-1 with TRBJ2-5; 9 positions match TRBD2. Judging by the DNA end, TRBJ2-1 fits better; the J call may be wrong. The CDR3 is made up of 14 amino acids. From germline, CDR1 is WNHNN and CDR2 SYGVQD (reference sequence).

The V and J genes are TRBV19 and TRBJ2-2; D possibly matches TRBD1 or TRBD2 (5 bases each). Trimming took 5 bases from V and 5 from J, leaving 9 bases between them. There are 13 residues in the CDR3. Germline loops: CDR1 LNHDA, CDR2 SQIVND (reference sequence). CDR3 in amino acids: CASSGGWTGELFF. DNA of the CDR3: TGTGCCAGTAGTGGGGGTTGGACCGGGGAGCTGTTTTTT. The full variable domain, its missing parts supplied by reference TRBV19 and TRBJ2-2, is DGGITQSPKYLFRKEGQNVTLSCEQNLNHDAMYWYRQDPGQGLRLIYYSQIVNDFQKGDIAEGYSVSREKKESFPLTVTSAQKNPTAFYLCASSGGWTGELFFGEGSRLTVL.

This clonotype appeared many times. The gene calls are TRBV20-1 and TRBJ2-1; D remains unclear. The V end lost 0 bases, the J end lost 4 bases, and 13 bases lay between the germline ends. The germline gives CDR1 DFQATT, CDR2 SNEGSKA (reference sequence). This CDR3 has 15 amino acids. The CDR3 loop is CSAREWRPGYNEQFF. DNA of the CDR3: TGCAGTGCTAGAGAGTGGCGGCCTGGGTACAATGAGCAGTTCTTC.

V and J are TRBV7-2 and TRBJ2-3, with 8 bases fitting TRBD2. From germline, CDR1 is SGHTA and CDR2 FQGNSA. The CDR3 runs to 14 residues. Trimming cost V 3 bases and J 6 bases; bases outside gene matches: 5. CDR3 nucleotide sequence: TGTGCCAGCAGCTTCGGCGGGAGGAGGGATACGCAGTATTTT. The encoded protein is CASSFGGRRDTQYF.